What follows describes a single T cell receptor beta chain. Germline V gene lookup returns CDR1 GTSNPN and CDR2 SVGIG (reference sequence). Trimming shortened V by 3 bases and J by 3 bases, and 12 bases separated the two germline ends. The CDR3 has 14 residues. These data come from a study of blood T cell repertoires in COVID-19. Study overall: Both acute and convalescent COVID-19 samples were obtained from the United States, Italy and Spain.

Generated by immunoSEQ multiplex PCR, the TCRdb table keeps only in-frame clones and is missing some. The table lists fewer than 400,000 clones, under 90% of them singletons. Seattle researchers signed up patients amid active infection and tracked them longitudinally. Material: peripheral blood. The chain employs TRBV30 and TRBJ1-5, with a weak D call TRBD1 (5 bases). The receptor was isolated from a woman aged 25 to 39 with COVID-19, enrolled during active disease. The CDR3 reads CAWSPGRLNQPQHF. DNA for the CDR3: TGTGCCTGGAGCCCAGGGCGCCTCAATCAGCCCCAGCATTTT.